Here is one TCR beta chain with its context. What it binds is not known. The data belong to a study of shared clonotypes between healthy human individuals. Naive CD8 cells lacked CD45RO and underwent positive selection for CCR7, leaving out terminally differentiated effector memory CD45RA+ cells. Study findings and constraints: Clonotypes which were not shared had lower generation probabilities than clonotypes that all four donors shared.

Samples underwent the assay at deep level. The repertoire was sequenced with immunoSEQ multiplex PCR; TCRdb's copy has only in-frame clones and lacks some. The profile shows 1.5 million to 2.5 million clones, over 85% of them singletons. Trimming cost V 0 bases and J 2 bases, with 21 bases left between them. The length of the CDR3 is 19 residues. Germline V gives CDR1 LNHNV, CDR2 YYDKDF (reference sequence). Source material: naive CD8+ T cells sorted from blood. This receptor was identified in a man younger than 30 in good health. The chain employs TRBV15 and TRBJ2-3; perhaps TRBD2 as D (6 bases). Here the CDR3 reads CATSREVAESSQFTDTQYF. The CDR3 DNA reads as TGTGCCACCAGCAGAGAGGTAGCGGAAAGCAGCCAATTCACAGATACGCAGTATTTT.